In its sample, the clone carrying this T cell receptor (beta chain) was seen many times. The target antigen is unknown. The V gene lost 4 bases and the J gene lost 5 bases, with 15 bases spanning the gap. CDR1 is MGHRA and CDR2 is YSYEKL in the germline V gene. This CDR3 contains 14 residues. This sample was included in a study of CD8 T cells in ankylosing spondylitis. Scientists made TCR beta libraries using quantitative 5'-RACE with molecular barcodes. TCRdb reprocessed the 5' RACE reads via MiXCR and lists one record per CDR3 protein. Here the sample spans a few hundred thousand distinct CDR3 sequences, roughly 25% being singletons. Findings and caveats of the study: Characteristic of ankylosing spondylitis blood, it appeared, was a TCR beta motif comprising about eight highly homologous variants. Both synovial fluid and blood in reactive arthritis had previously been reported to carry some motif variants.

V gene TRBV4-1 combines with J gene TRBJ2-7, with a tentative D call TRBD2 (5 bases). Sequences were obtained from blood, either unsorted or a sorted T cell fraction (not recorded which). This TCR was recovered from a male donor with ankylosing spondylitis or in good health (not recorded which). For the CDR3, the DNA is TGCGCCAGCAGCCTGACGGGCAAGAGGGACGAGCAGTACTTC. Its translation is CASSLTGKRDEQYF.